This paragraph reports one T cell receptor (beta chain). This record comes from a study of blood T cell repertoires in COVID-19. V lost 10 bases and J lost 0; bases outside the gene matches: 4. Germline CDR1 MNHNY, CDR2 SVGAGI (reference sequence). The CDR3 contains 14 residues. Only in-frame clones appear in the TCRdb table, and some are missing; sequencing was by immunoSEQ multiplex PCR. The sample holds hundreds of thousands of clones, 75% to 90% seen once. The source is a man aged 25 to 45 who had recovered from COVID-19. Sequences were obtained from PBMCs or T cells enriched from blood (not recorded which). The rearrangement uses TRBV6-6 and TRBJ2-7; the match to TRBD2 covers 12 bases. CDR3 nucleotide sequence: TGTGCCACTACGACTAGCGGGAGCTCCTACGAGCAGTACTTC. Residues: CATTTSGSSYEQYF.